These 32 T cell receptor beta chains share one sample of origin, sequenced in a study of chemoradiotherapy in HPV16-positive cancers. The repertoire was sequenced with immunoSEQ multiplex PCR; TCRdb's copy has only in-frame clones and lacks some. The data contain 8,400 or so clones, about 71% of them singletons. This specimen was acquired from a patient who underwent chemoradiotherapy. The receptors were gathered from a human donor with HPV-associated anogenital cancer.

This chain connects TRBV11-2 to TRBJ2-5, with 7 bases matching TRBD1. After removal of 0 bases from V and 4 bases from J, the junction contained 2 bases not matched to a gene. CDR1 and CDR2 (germline): SGHAT, FQNNGV. The CDR3 totals 14 residues. The CDR3 sequence: CASSLEGGGETQYF. The CDR3 region has the DNA TGTGCCAGCAGCTTAGAAGGGGGCGGAGAGACCCAGTACTTC.

The rearrangement links TRBV9 to TRBJ1-1; TRBD1 agrees at 7 bases. Per germline, CDR1 SGDLS and CDR2 YYNGEE. V gave up 0 bases and J gave up 7 bases; unmatched junction bases: 3. The CDR3 extends over 13 amino acids. CDR3 nucleotides: TGTGCCAGCAGCGTAGGGGGGGACAGTGAAGCTTTCTTT. Its translation: CASSVGGDSEAFF.

The V and J genes are TRBV10-3 and TRBJ2-2; D gene ambiguous. V lost 0 bases, J lost 4 bases, and 6 bases lay in between. The CDR3 runs to 14 residues. The germline V gene encodes CDR1 ENHRY and CDR2 SYGVKD. The DNA for the CDR3 is TGTGCCATCAGTGAGTCACACAGCACCGGGGAGCTGTTTTTT. It codes for CAISESHSTGELFF.

This clone turned up a few times. This chain connects TRBV7-2 to TRBJ1-2; TRBD1 is a possible D gene (5 bases). The length of the CDR3 is 14 residues. V lost 3 bases to trimming and J lost 4 bases, with 12 bases between them. Germline CDR1 and CDR2: SGHTA and FQGNSA. The CDR3 DNA sequence: TGTGCCAGCAGCTTGGCAGGGCCCGCCTATGGCTACACCTTC. As protein: CASSLAGPAYGYTF.

Written as DNA, the CDR3 is TGTGCCAGCAGCTCCGGGGGGATTACTTATGGCTACACCTTC. Its protein is CASSSGGITYGYTF. The chain employs TRBV5-6 and TRBJ1-2, with D perhaps matching TRBD1 (5 bases). Germline V lookup: CDR1 SGHDT, CDR2 YYEEEE. The V end was cut by 3 bases, the J end by 5 bases, with 14 bases between. This CDR3 comprises 14 residues.

The rearrangement links TRBV5-1 to TRBJ1-2; D perhaps matches TRBD1 (5 bases). Germline V gives CDR1 SGHRS, CDR2 YFSETQ. The CDR3 has 14 amino acids. V was shortened by 4 bases and J by 7 bases, with 17 bases between the two germline ends. DNA for the CDR3: TGCGCCAGCAGCCCTCAGACGGCAGGGTCTGGCTACACCTTC. The encoded protein is CASSPQTAGSGYTF.

V is TRBV2 and J is TRBJ2-1; weak D call: TRBD2 (5 bases). This CDR3 contains 14 residues. V was shortened by 7 bases and J by 12 bases, with 22 bases between the two germline ends. CDR1 and CDR2 from the germline V gene are SNHLY and FYNNEI. The CDR3 is CASTLAEPPSSQFF. The CDR3 region has the DNA TGTGCCAGCACTCTAGCTGAGCCCCCCTCCTCGCAGTTCTTC.

The CDR3 DNA reads as TGTGCCTGGGGATTACAGGCTTCGCAGTACTTC. Encoded protein: CAWGLQASQYF. The gene calls are TRBV30 and TRBJ2-7, with D possibly TRBD1 on 5 matching bases. CDR3 length: 11 amino acids. V was shortened by 5 bases and J by 9 bases, with 14 bases between the two germline ends. Germline V gives CDR1 GTSNPN, CDR2 SVGIG (reference sequence).

This chain connects TRBV7-2 to TRBJ2-3; D uncertain. Trimming took off 10 bases at V and 4 bases at J, with 12 bases between the two ends. The CDR3 is 12 residues long. The germline CDR1 and CDR2 sequences are SGHTA and FQGNSA. CDR3 nucleotide sequence: TGTGCCACCTCCGAGGTGGCAGATACGCAGTATTTT. Protein sequence: CATSEVADTQYF.

The chain combines TRBV10-3 with TRBJ1-5, with D perhaps matching TRBD1 (6 bases). Trimming stripped 6 bases from V and 0 bases from J, with 9 bases between. This CDR3 contains 14 residues. CDR1 ENHRY and CDR2 SYGVKD come from the germline V gene. CDR3 sequence (DNA): TGTGCCATCAGGGACAGCGGTAGCAATCAGCCCCAGCATTTT. Translating it yields CAIRDSGSNQPQHF.

The sample holds a few counts of this clone. The chain uses TRBV6-6 and TRBJ1-6; maybe TRBD1 (5 bases). The V gene's germline CDR1 is MNHNY and CDR2 SVGAGI (reference sequence). V shed 4 bases and J shed 8 bases, with 12 bases lying between them. The CDR3 is 14 amino acids. The CDR3 DNA sequence: TGTGCCAGCAGTTCCAGGGTTTTTGATTCACCCCTCCACTTT. Its protein product is CASSSRVFDSPLHF.

The chain uses TRBV27 and TRBJ1-2; D uncertain. The germline V and J ends were trimmed by 6 bases and 4 bases, with 21 bases remaining between them. Germline V gives CDR1 MNHEY, CDR2 SMNVEV (reference sequence). This CDR3 comprises 16 residues. The CDR3 here is CASSHTGERLPYGYTF. DNA of the CDR3: TGTGCCAGCAGCCACACCGGGGAAAGACTCCCCTATGGCTACACCTTC.

The chain joins TRBV28 to TRBJ2-2; the D call may be TRBD1 or TRBD2 (6 bases each). CDR1 and CDR2 (germline): MDHEN, SYDVKM. Between the trimmed V and J ends, which lost 10 bases and 7 bases, there was a span of 28 bases. The CDR3 totals 17 residues. CDR3 amino acids: CATPDSGGGGAGGELFF. In DNA, the CDR3 is TGTGCCACCCCGGACTCTGGAGGAGGGGGAGCGGGCGGGGAGCTGTTTTTT. Combining the CDR3 with reference TRBV28 and TRBJ2-2 gives the whole variable domain DVKVTQSSRYLVKRTGEKVFLECVQDMDHENMFWYRQDPGLGLRLIYFSYDVKMKEKGDIPEGYSVSREKKERFSLILESASTNQTSMYLCATPDSGGGGAGGELFFGEGSRLTVL.

The chain links TRBV9 to TRBJ2-1, with TRBD2 identical over 10 bases. Germline trimming cut 0 bases from V and 3 bases from J; bases unmatched to any gene: 3. Germline V CDR1 and CDR2: SGDLS, YYNGEE. The CDR3 spans 16 residues. Here the CDR3 reads CASSVALAGVYNEQFF. Written as DNA, the CDR3 is TGTGCCAGCAGCGTAGCCCTAGCGGGAGTCTACAATGAGCAGTTCTTC.

The chain recombines TRBV5-1 with TRBJ2-1, with TRBD1 matching 9 bases. CDR1 is SGHRS and CDR2 is YFSETQ in the germline V gene. V was pared by 2 bases and J by 4 bases, with 10 bases of the junction left unmatched. The CDR3 sequence is 17 residues long. CDR3: CASSLNMGQGRYNEQFF. The CDR3 coding sequence is TGCGCCAGCAGCTTAAATATGGGACAGGGTCGATACAATGAGCAGTTCTTC.

The rearrangement links TRBV19 to TRBJ1-1, with D perhaps matching TRBD1 (5 bases). The CDR3 loop spans 13 amino acids. The V and J ends lost 5 bases and 5 bases respectively, with 12 bases between them. CDR1 LNHDA and CDR2 SQIVND come from the germline V gene (reference sequence). The CDR3 reads CASSSGLGTEAFF. The DNA of the CDR3 is TGTGCCAGTAGTTCGGGGCTGGGGACTGAAGCTTTCTTT.

J is TRBJ1-1 and V is TRBV28; 10 bases match TRBD1. The CDR3 has 13 residues. Germline trimming cut 8 bases from V and 8 bases from J; bases unmatched to any gene: 8. CDR1 and CDR2 from the germline V gene are MDHEN and SYDVKM. CDR3 DNA sequence: TGTGCCAGCCTCGGACAGGGGGTTTACGAAGCTTTCTTT. Its translation is CASLGQGVYEAFF. Full variable domain (outside the CDR3, taken from reference TRBV28 and TRBJ1-1): DVKVTQSSRYLVKRTGEKVFLECVQDMDHENMFWYRQDPGLGLRLIYFSYDVKMKEKGDIPEGYSVSREKKERFSLILESASTNQTSMYLCASLGQGVYEAFFGQGTRLTVV.

CDR3 nucleotides: TGTGCCATTCAAATCATAGGTCTCGGTAATGAAAAACTGTTTTTT. Translating gives CAIQIIGLGNEKLFF. The chain links TRBV6-1 to TRBJ1-4; D remains ambiguous. The CDR3 has 15 amino acids. The germline CDR1 and CDR2 sequences are MNHNS and SASEGT. Trimming stripped 10 bases from V and 4 bases from J, with 19 bases between.

CDR3: CASSSLASGQETQYF. The DNA of the CDR3 is TGCGCCAGCAGCTCGTTGGCTAGCGGGCAAGAGACCCAGTACTTC. The chain couples TRBV5-1 to TRBJ2-5; 8 positions match TRBD2. The CDR3 covers 15 residues. Germline V lookup: CDR1 SGHRS, CDR2 YFSETQ. V trimming: 3 bases; J trimming: 2 bases; junction bases outside the gene matches: 6.

The chain couples TRBV30 to TRBJ1-1; D call uncertain. Trimming removed 4 bases at V and 5 bases at J, with 11 bases between. The CDR3 is made up of 12 amino acids. Per germline, CDR1 GTSNPN and CDR2 SVGIG (reference sequence). CDR3 DNA sequence: TGTGCCTGGAATCCGGGTAGTACTGAAGCTTTCTTT. The encoded protein is CAWNPGSTEAFF. The full variable domain, its missing parts supplied by reference TRBV30 and TRBJ1-1, is SQTIHQWPATLVQPVGSPLSLECTVEGTSNPNLYWYRQAAGRGLQLLFYSVGIGQISSEVPQNLSASRPQDRQFILSSKKLLLSDSGFYLCAWNPGSTEAFFGQGTRLTVV.

This clone was counted between two and nine times. This chain joins TRBV11-3 and TRBJ2-3, with 8 bases lining up with TRBD1. This CDR3 comprises 15 residues. V was pared by 5 bases and J by 2 bases, with 6 bases of the junction left unmatched. From germline, CDR1 is SGHNT and CDR2 YENEEA. The DNA for the CDR3 is TGTGCCAGCAGCCCTAGACAGGGGCTCACAGATACGCAGTATTTT. Its translation is CASSPRQGLTDTQYF.

This clone was detected only once. V and J are TRBV5-5 and TRBJ1-4, with D tentatively TRBD1 (6 bases). Deletions cut 2 bases from V and 4 bases from J, with 12 bases between. The CDR3 consists of 15 residues. Per the germline V gene, CDR1 is SGHKS and CDR2 is YYEKEE (reference sequence). The CDR3 spells CASSFGQGHNEKLFF. The DNA of the CDR3 is TGTGCCAGCAGCTTCGGGCAGGGACATAATGAAAAACTGTTTTTT.

The J gene is TRBJ1-2, the V gene TRBV5-1; weak D call: TRBD1 (6 bases). The germline V and J ends were trimmed by 1 base and 6 bases, with 19 bases remaining between them. In germline, CDR1 is SGHRS, CDR2 YFSETQ. CDR3 length equals 16 residues. The CDR3 DNA is TGCGCCAGCAGCTTGAGAGATGCACAGGGCCCGGATGGCTACACCTTC. The encoded protein is CASSLRDAQGPDGYTF.

V and J are TRBV6-4 and TRBJ2-2, with D perhaps TRBD1 or TRBD2 (5 bases each). The CDR3 length is 14 residues. V was pared by 5 bases and J by 8 bases, with 15 bases between. Looked up from germline, CDR1 is MRHNA and CDR2 is SNTAGT. CDR3 in amino acids: CASSRDPTTGELFF. For the CDR3, the DNA is TGTGCCAGCAGTAGGGACCCCACCACAGGGGAGCTGTTTTTT.

The chain carries TRBV5-1 and TRBJ2-5; perhaps D is TRBD1 or TRBD2 (5 bases each). CDR3 length equals 13 residues. Germline values: CDR1 SGHRS, CDR2 YFSETQ. The V gene lost 5 bases and the J gene lost 2 bases, with 10 bases spanning the gap. The chain's CDR3 is CASRGRFQETQYF. In DNA form, the CDR3 reads TGCGCCAGCAGGGGACGGTTTCAAGAGACCCAGTACTTC.

The V call is TRBV27, the J call TRBJ2-7; 10 bases map to TRBD2. J gave up 3 bases and V 4 bases, and 3 bases lay outside the gene matches. The germline CDR1 and CDR2 sequences are MNHEY and SMNVEV (reference sequence). The CDR3 runs 14 residues. As DNA, the CDR3 is TGTGCCAGCAGTTCCGGGACTAGCGACTACGAGCAGTACTTC. Amino acid sequence: CASSSGTSDYEQYF.

The chain uses TRBV5-5 and TRBJ2-2; D is possibly TRBD2 (6 bases). The CDR3 sequence is 16 residues long. The germline V gene has CDR1 SGHKS and CDR2 YYEKEE (reference sequence). Trimming cost V 4 bases and J 0 bases, with 13 bases left between them. The CDR3 coding sequence is TGTGCCAGCAGCCCGCGCTCTAGCGCGAACACCGGGGAGCTGTTTTTT. Translating gives CASSPRSSANTGELFF.

The chain is built from TRBV7-6 and TRBJ2-7; TRBD1 is a possible D gene (5 bases). This CDR3 has 14 residues. Per germline, CDR1 SGHVS and CDR2 FNYEAQ. V lost 5 bases and J 2 bases, leaving 13 bases between the germline ends. CDR3 protein: CASSPWTTAYEQYF. The CDR3, as DNA: TGTGCCAGCAGCCCCTGGACAACTGCCTACGAGCAGTACTTC. Supplemented by reference TRBV7-6 and TRBJ2-7, the full variable domain reads GAGVSQSPRYKVTKRGQDVALRCDPISGHVSLYWYRQALGQGPEFLTYFNYEAQQDKSGLPNDRFSAERPEGSISTLTIQRTEQRDSAMYRCASSPWTTAYEQYFGPGTRLTVT.

The chain combines TRBV27 with TRBJ2-1, with 9 positions matching TRBD2. The V segment lost 6 bases and the J segment 2 bases; nucleotides outside the gene matches: 2. The germline V gene encodes CDR1 MNHEY and CDR2 SMNVEV (reference sequence). CDR3 length: 14 residues. The DNA of the CDR3 is TGTGCCAGCAGCCAGCGGGGGGCCTACAATGAGCAGTTCTTC. It codes for CASSQRGAYNEQFF.

The J gene is TRBJ1-5, the V gene TRBV27; the match to TRBD1 covers 10 bases. Unmatched junction bases numbered 5, after V lost 4 bases and J lost 5 bases. Germline loops: CDR1 MNHEY, CDR2 SMNVEV (reference sequence). The CDR3 is 15 residues long. CDR3 nucleotides: TGTGCCAGCAGTTCCGGGACAGGGGCGGATCAGCCCCAGCATTTT. This sequence encodes CASSSGTGADQPQHF.

V and J are TRBV18 and TRBJ1-2; TRBD1 is a possible D gene (5 bases). CDR1 is KGHSH and CDR2 is LQKENI in the germline V gene. This CDR3 has 12 residues. Trimming stripped 5 bases from V and 3 bases from J, with 7 bases between. The CDR3 sequence: CASSGGDYGYTF. CDR3 bases: TGTGCCAGCTCAGGGGGTGACTATGGCTACACCTTC.

The chain couples TRBV6-1 to TRBJ1-3, with no clear D. Germline V gives CDR1 MNHNS, CDR2 SASEGT. Trimming removed 2 bases at V and 0 bases at J, with 5 bases between. The CDR3 extends over 14 amino acids. The CDR3 is CASSEPSSGNTIYF. The CDR3 region has the DNA TGTGCCAGCAGTGAACCCAGCTCTGGAAACACCATATATTTT.